These 5 T cell receptor beta chains were sequenced from one sample in a study of blood T cell repertoires in COVID-19. The data were produced by immunoSEQ multiplex PCR, yet TCRdb's version contains in-frame clones alone and is incomplete. Found here are over 400,000 clones, about 88% of them singletons; the top ten hold around 7.9%. What was sequenced was PBMCs or T cells enriched from blood (not recorded which). These receptors originate from a woman aged 55-70 years who had recovered from COVID-19.

The V gene is TRBV12-5, the J gene TRBJ2-2; D possibly corresponds to TRBD1 (6 bases). The CDR3 extends over 15 amino acids. From germline, CDR1 is LGHNT and CDR2 FRNRAP. V lost 4 bases to trimming and J lost 4 bases, with 13 bases between them. The CDR3 reads CASGSPRGGTGELFF. In nucleotides, the CDR3 is TGTGCTAGTGGTTCCCCCAGGGGTGGCACCGGGGAGCTGTTTTTT.

The chain uses TRBV13 and TRBJ1-1; D not certain. Germline CDR1 is PRHDT and CDR2 is FYEKMQ (reference sequence). With 2 bases removed from V and 4 bases from J, the gap between germline ends came to 5 bases. The CDR3 has 12 residues. CDR3 residues: CASSLPSTEAFF. The CDR3 DNA sequence: TGTGCCAGCAGCTTACCGAGCACTGAAGCTTTCTTT.

This clone came up a few times. In nucleotides, the CDR3 is TGTGCCAGCAGCCGCATACAGGGGGCGGATGGCTACACCTTC. It encodes CASSRIQGADGYTF. The chain couples TRBV3-1 (or the pseudogene TRBV3-2) to TRBJ1-2; 9 positions agree with TRBD1. CDR1 is LGHDT, CDR2 YNNKEL, per germline (reference sequence). The V gene end was trimmed by 4 bases and the J gene end by 6 bases; junction bases not matched to a gene: 6. CDR3 length: 14 residues.

The chain links TRBV4-2 to TRBJ1-3; possible D gene TRBD1, 6 bases. This CDR3 contains 15 residues. Trimming pared 1 base from V and 2 bases from J, leaving 9 bases between. The germline gives CDR1 LGHNA, CDR2 YNFKEQ. The CDR3 nucleotides are TGTGCCAGCAGCCAAGGGGGGACAACTGGAAACACCATATATTTT. It encodes CASSQGGTTGNTIYF.

J is TRBJ2-5 and V is TRBV30; 9 bases align to TRBD1. From germline, CDR1 is GTSNPN and CDR2 SVGIG (reference sequence). The CDR3 is 14 amino acids. After removal of 0 bases from V and 5 bases from J, the junction contained 4 bases not matched to a gene. DNA for the CDR3: TGTGCCTGGAGTGTGGGACAGGGCGCGGAGACCCAGTACTTC. Translated, it gives CAWSVGQGAETQYF.